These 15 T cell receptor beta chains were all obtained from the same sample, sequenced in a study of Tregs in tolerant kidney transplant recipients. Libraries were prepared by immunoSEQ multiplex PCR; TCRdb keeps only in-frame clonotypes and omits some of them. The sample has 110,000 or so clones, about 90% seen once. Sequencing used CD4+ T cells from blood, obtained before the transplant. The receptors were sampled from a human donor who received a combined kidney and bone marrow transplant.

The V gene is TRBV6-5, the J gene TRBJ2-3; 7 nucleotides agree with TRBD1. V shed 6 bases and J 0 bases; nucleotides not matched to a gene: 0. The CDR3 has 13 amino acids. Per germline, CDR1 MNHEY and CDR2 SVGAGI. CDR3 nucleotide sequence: TGTGCCAGCAGCAGGGGGAGCACAGATACGCAGTATTTT. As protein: CASSRGSTDTQYF.

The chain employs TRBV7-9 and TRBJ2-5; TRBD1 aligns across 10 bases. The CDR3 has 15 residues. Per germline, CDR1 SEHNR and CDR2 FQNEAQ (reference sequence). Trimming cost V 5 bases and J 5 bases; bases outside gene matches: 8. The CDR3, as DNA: TGTGCCAGCAGCCAAGACAGGGGGCGGTCGGAGACCCAGTACTTC. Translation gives CASSQDRGRSETQYF.

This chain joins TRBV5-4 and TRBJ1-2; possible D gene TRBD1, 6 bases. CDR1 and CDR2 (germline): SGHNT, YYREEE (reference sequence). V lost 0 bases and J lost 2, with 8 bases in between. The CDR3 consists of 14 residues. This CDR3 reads CASSLVGANYGYTF. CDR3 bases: TGTGCCAGCAGCTTGGTGGGGGCCAACTATGGCTACACCTTC.

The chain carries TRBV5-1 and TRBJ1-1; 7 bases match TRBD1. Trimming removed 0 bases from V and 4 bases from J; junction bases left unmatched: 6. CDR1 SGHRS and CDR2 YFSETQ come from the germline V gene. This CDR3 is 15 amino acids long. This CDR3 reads CASSLGGTAATEAFF. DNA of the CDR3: TGCGCCAGCAGCTTGGGGGGGACAGCGGCCACTGAAGCTTTCTTT.

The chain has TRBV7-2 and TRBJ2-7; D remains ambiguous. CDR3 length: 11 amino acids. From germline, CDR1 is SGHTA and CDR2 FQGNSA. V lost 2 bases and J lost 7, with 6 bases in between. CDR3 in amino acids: CASSLLTEQYF. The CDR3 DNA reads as TGTGCCAGCAGCTTACTCACAGAGCAGTACTTC.

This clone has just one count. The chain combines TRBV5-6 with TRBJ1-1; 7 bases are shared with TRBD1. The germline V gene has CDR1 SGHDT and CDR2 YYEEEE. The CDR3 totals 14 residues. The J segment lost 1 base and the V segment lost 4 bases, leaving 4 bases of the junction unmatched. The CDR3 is CASSRTGKNTEAFF. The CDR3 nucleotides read TGTGCCAGCAGCAGGACAGGAAAGAACACTGAAGCTTTCTTT. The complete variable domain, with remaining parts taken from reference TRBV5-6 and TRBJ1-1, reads DAGVTQSPTHLIKTRGQQVTLRCSPKSGHDTVSWYQQALGQGPQFIFQYYEEEERQRGNFPDRFSGHQFPNYSSELNVNALLLGDSALYLCASSRTGKNTEAFFGQGTRLTVV.

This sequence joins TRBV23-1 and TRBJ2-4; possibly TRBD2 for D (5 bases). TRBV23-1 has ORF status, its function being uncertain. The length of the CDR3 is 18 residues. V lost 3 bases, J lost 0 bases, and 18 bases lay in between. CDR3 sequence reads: CASSHSARKTLAKNIQYF. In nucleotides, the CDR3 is TGCGCCAGCAGTCATAGCGCCCGGAAGACCCTAGCCAAAAACATTCAGTACTTC.

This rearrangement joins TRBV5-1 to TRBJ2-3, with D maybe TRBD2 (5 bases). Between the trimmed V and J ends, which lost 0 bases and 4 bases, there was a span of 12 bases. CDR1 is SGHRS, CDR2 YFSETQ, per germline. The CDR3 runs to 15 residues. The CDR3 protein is CASSLEEVAADTQYF. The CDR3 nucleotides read TGCGCCAGCAGCTTGGAGGAGGTTGCGGCAGATACGCAGTATTTT.

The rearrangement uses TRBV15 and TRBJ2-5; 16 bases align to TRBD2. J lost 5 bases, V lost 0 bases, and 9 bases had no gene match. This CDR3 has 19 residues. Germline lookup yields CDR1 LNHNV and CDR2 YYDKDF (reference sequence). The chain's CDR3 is CATSREGTSGRGPGETQYF. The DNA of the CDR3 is TGTGCCACCAGCAGAGAAGGGACTAGCGGGAGGGGACCGGGGGAGACCCAGTACTTC.

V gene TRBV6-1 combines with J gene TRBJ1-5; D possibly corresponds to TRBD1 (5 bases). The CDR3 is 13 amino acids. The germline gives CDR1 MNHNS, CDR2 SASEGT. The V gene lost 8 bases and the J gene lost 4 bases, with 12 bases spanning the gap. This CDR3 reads CASAGWANQPQHF. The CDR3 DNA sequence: TGTGCCAGCGCAGGGTGGGCAAATCAGCCCCAGCATTTT.

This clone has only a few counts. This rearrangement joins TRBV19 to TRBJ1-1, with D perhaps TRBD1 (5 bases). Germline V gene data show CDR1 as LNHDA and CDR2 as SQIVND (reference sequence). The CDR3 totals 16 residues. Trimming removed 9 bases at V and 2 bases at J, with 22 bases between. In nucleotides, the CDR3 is TGTGCCAGCGCCGAGACGAGCGGGGCGAGCAACACTGAAGCTTTCTTT. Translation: CASAETSGASNTEAFF.

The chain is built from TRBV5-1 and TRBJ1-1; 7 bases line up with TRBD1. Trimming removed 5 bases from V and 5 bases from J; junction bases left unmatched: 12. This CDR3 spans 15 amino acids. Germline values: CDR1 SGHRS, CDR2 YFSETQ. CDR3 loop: CASRPGTDRGTEAFF. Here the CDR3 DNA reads TGCGCCAGCAGACCGGGGACAGATCGGGGGACTGAAGCTTTCTTT. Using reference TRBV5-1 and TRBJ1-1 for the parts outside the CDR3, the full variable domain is KAGVTQTPRYLIKTRGQQVTLSCSPISGHRSVSWYQQTPGQGLQFLFEYFSETQRNKGNFPGRFSGRQFSNSRSEMNVSTLELGDSALYLCASRPGTDRGTEAFFGQGTRLTVV.

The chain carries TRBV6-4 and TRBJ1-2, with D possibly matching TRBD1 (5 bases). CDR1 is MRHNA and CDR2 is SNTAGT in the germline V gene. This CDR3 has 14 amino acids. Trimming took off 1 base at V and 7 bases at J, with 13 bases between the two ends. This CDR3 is CASSDWMRGGGYTF. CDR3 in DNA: TGTGCCAGCAGTGACTGGATGAGGGGAGGTGGCTACACCTTC.

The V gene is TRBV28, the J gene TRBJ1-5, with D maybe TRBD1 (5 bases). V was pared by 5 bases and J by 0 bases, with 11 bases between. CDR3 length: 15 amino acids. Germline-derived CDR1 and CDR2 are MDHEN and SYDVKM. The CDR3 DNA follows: TGTGCCAGCAGTGGGGCGGGGTATAGCAATCAGCCCCAGCATTTT. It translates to CASSGAGYSNQPQHF.

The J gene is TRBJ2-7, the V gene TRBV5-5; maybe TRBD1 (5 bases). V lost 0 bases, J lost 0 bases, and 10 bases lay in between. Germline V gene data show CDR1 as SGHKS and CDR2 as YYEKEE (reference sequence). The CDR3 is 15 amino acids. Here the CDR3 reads CASSLGPDSSYEQYF. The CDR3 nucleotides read TGTGCCAGCAGCTTGGGGCCCGACAGCTCCTACGAGCAGTACTTC. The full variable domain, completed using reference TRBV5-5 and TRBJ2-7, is DAGVTQSPTHLIKTRGQQVTLRCSPISGHKSVSWYQQVLGQGPQFIFQYYEKEERGRGNFPDRFSARQFPNYSSELNVNALLLGDSALYLCASSLGPDSSYEQYFGPGTRLTVT.